The present T cell receptor (beta chain) was sequenced within a study of lymphopenia after photon versus proton radiotherapy. As for this clone: Its specificity is unknown.

Germline lookup yields CDR1 MDHEN and CDR2 SYDVKM. V was shortened by 5 bases and J by 1 base, with 29 bases between the two germline ends. This CDR3 is 20 amino acids long. General study results and limits: Better survival with proton therapy was suggested as possible, not demonstrated. Relative stability marked proton patients; photon patients lost diversity and naive cells. Oligoclonal CD8+ Temra expansion after nadir drove photon patients' diversity drop. In patients who died, overall survival fell as post-nadir TCR diversity dropped more.

TCRdb's table, derived via immunoSEQ multiplex PCR, lists solely in-frame clones and lacks some. Among tens of thousands of clones listed, about 82% were seen once. The receptor's source is a woman in her 70s with pancreatic cancer. Some clones in this sample may be carry-over from other donors' samples. The sample consisted of peripheral blood, taken from a patient treated with proton-based radiotherapy. The chain couples TRBV28 to TRBJ1-1; possible D gene TRBD1, 6 bases. CDR3 amino acids: CASSRWGGYIYQGSNTEAFF. CDR3 nucleotide sequence: TGTGCCAGCAGTCGTTGGGGAGGATATATTTATCAGGGGTCGAACACTGAAGCTTTCTTT.